What follows is one T cell receptor beta chain and its context. Trimming at V came to 5 bases and at J to 8 bases, leaving 18 bases not matched to a gene. The CDR3 sequence is 18 residues long. The germline V gene encodes CDR1 SGHNT and CDR2 YENEEA. These data are taken from a study of technical replicates of blood from a few donors. Clones were sequenced by immunoSEQ multiplex PCR, and TCRdb holds only the in-frame ones, with some missing. The repertoire holds fewer than 80,000 clones, with roughly 86% as singletons. Sequencing was carried out using PBMCs. This receptor was taken from a human donor in good health. Some clones in this sample may be carry-over from other donors' samples. The chain is built from TRBV11-3 and TRBJ2-1; 10 bases match TRBD2. DNA of the CDR3: TGTGCCAGCAGCACGATTTTTGGACTGGGTCTAGCGGGAGATGAGCAGTTCTTC. Amino acid sequence: CASSTIFGLGLAGDEQFF.